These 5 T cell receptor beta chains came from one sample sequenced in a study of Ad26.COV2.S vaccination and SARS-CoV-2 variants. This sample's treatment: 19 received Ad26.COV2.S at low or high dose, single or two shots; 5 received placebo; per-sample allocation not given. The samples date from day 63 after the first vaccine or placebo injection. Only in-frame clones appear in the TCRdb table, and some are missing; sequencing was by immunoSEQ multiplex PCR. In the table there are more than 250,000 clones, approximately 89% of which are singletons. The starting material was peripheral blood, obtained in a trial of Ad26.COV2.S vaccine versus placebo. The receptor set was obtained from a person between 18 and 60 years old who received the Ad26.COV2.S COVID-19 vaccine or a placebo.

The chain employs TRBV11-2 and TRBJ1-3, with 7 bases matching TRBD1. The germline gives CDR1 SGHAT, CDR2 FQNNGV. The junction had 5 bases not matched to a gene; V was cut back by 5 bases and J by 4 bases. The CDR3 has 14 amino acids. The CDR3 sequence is CASSQTGVGNTIYF. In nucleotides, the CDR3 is TGTGCCAGCAGCCAAACAGGGGTCGGAAACACCATATATTTT.

The CDR3 loop is CASSFIPYEQYF. As DNA, the CDR3 is TGTGCCAGCAGCTTCATTCCTTACGAGCAGTACTTC. The V and J genes are TRBV7-9 and TRBJ2-7, with D uncertain. The ends were cut back, 3 bases at V and 4 bases at J, with 7 bases in the middle. Germline assignment: CDR1 SEHNR and CDR2 FQNEAQ (reference sequence). The CDR3 length is 12 residues.

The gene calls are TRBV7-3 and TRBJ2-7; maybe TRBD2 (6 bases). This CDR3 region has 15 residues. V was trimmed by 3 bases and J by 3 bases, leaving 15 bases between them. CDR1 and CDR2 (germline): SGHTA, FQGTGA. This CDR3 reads CASSFGSGAHYEQYF. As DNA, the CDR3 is TGTGCCAGCAGCTTCGGTAGCGGCGCTCACTACGAGCAGTACTTC.

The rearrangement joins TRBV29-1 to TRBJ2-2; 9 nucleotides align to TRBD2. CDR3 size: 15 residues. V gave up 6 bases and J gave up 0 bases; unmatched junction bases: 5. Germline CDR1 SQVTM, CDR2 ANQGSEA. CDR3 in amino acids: CSVVTSGSNTGELFF. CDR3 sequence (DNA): TGCAGCGTGGTTACTAGCGGGTCGAACACCGGGGAGCTGTTTTTT.

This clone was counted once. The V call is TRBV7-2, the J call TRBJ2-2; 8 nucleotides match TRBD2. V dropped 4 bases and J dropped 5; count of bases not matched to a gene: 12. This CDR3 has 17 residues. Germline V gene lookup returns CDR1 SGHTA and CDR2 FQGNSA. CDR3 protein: CASSSPTGTRNTGELFF. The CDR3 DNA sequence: TGTGCCAGCAGCTCACCGACCGGGACTAGGAATACCGGGGAGCTGTTTTTT.